What follows describes a single TCR beta chain. Its matching antigen is unknown. The data were taken from a study of shared clonotypes between healthy human individuals. Regarding the study as a whole: Larger estimated richness was generally recorded for naive subsets relative to memory subsets.

Division of CD4+ cells produced a CD45RA+ naive subset and a CD45RA-negative memory subset. The protocol was immunoSEQ multiplex PCR, while the TCRdb copy is restricted to in-frame clones and leaves out a portion. In the table there are around 600,000 clones, about 97% of which are singletons. Germline V lookup: CDR1 SGHNT, CDR2 YYREEE (reference sequence). With 1 base clipped from V and 4 bases from J, the junction kept 4 bases outside the gene matches. There are 14 residues in the CDR3. The chain recombines TRBV5-4 with TRBJ1-2; 7 nucleotides align to TRBD1. The origin of this receptor is a woman under 40 in good health. The sequencing sample was made of naive CD4+ T cells sorted from blood. Subset in this sample: CD45RA+ positively selected. The CDR3 region has the DNA TGTGCCAGCAGCTTGTTTGAGGGGGCCTATGGCTACACCTTC. It is translated as CASSLFEGAYGYTF. Full variable domain (missing parts from reference TRBV5-4 and TRBJ1-2): ETGVTQSPTHLIKTRGQQVTLRCSSQSGHNTVSWYQQALGQGPQFIFQYYREEENGRGNFPPRFSGLQFPNYSSELNVNALELDDSALYLCASSLFEGAYGYTFGSGTRLTVV.